The 20 T cell receptor beta chains below all came from one sample that was sequenced in a study of regulatory T cells in long-lasting Graves disease. Time point: newly diagnosed GD, antithyroid drugs for less than 3 months. The TCR library was made from RNA extracted from PBMCs. Construction of the TCR beta libraries employed iRepertoire HTBI primers in conjunction with Arm-PCR of CDR3 regions. MiXCR was run by TCRdb on the multiplex PCR reads, yielding one entry per CDR3 protein. The repertoire holds 200,000 to 250,000 distinct CDR3 sequences, with less than 20% as singletons. Another study also made use of these data, one on T cells in Graves' hyperthyroidism and ophthalmopathy.

Sequenced material: peripheral blood mononuclear cells (PBMCs), taken at new diagnosis, from a patient treated with antithyroid drugs. The receptor set was obtained from a woman younger than 45 with Graves disease.

This clonotype was recorded many times. The J gene is TRBJ1-5, the V gene TRBV6-2 or TRBV6-3; D perhaps matches TRBD1 (5 bases). This CDR3 comprises 14 residues. V was trimmed by 3 bases and J by 7 bases, leaving 13 bases between them. The germline V gene has CDR1 MNHEY and CDR2 SVGEGT. The DNA of the CDR3 is TGTGCCAGCAGTTATACAGGAGTGGGGCAGCCCCAGCATTTT. It translates to CASSYTGVGQPQHF.

This clonotype was counted many times. The V call is TRBV5-5, the J call TRBJ2-5, with D possibly being TRBD1 or TRBD2 (5 bases each). CDR3 size: 14 residues. The germline CDR1 and CDR2 sequences are SGHKS and YYEKEE (reference sequence). The V gene lost 5 bases and the J gene lost 3 bases, with 14 bases spanning the gap. The CDR3 DNA reads TGTGCCAGCAGTTCCGGGGCAGTCAAAGAGACCCAGTACTTC. Protein product: CASSSGAVKETQYF.

The sample holds a few counts of this clonotype. With a much larger clone just one base away, this may be a read error. This rearrangement joins TRBV28 to TRBJ2-3; D tentatively fits TRBD1 or TRBD2 (5 bases each). The CDR3 has 15 amino acids. The V gene's germline CDR1 is MDHEN and CDR2 SYDVKM. V was shortened by 6 bases and J by 1 base, with 14 bases between the two germline ends. The CDR3 DNA reads TGTGCCAGCAGCTCCGGGGCAGCTCGCACAGATACGCAGTATTTT. It translates to CASSSGAARTDTQYF.

On this clonotype: This may stem from a read error, because a much larger clone lies one nucleotide away. The CDR3 carries no conserved terminal phenylalanine or tryptophan, so it likely arises from a read error. This rearrangement joins TRBV3-1 to TRBJ2-7; D perhaps matches TRBD2 (5 bases). CDR1 and CDR2 (germline): LGHDT, YNNKEL (reference sequence). There are 11 residues in the CDR3. Trimming took off 1 base at V and 7 bases at J, with 5 bases between the two ends. The chain's CDR3 is CASSQGGEQYS. As DNA, the CDR3 is TGTGCCAGCAGCCAAGGAGGGGAGCAGTACTCC.

In its sample, this clonotype was seen once. The chain links TRBV27 to TRBJ2-3; D might be TRBD1 (5 bases). TRBJ2-5 matches the DNA end more closely, so the J call is doubtful. CDR3 length equals 13 residues. Germline V gene sequence: CDR1 MNHEY, CDR2 SMNVEV (reference sequence). CDR3 protein: CASSSQGRETQYF. Here the CDR3 DNA reads TGTGCCAGCAGTTCTCAGGGTAGGGAGACCCAGTACTTC.

Ten or more counts support this clonotype. The rearrangement uses TRBV5-1 and TRBJ2-1; no clear D gene. The CDR3 length is 18 residues. The germline V and J ends were trimmed by 4 bases and 4 bases, with 24 bases remaining between them. Germline V gene sequence: CDR1 SGHRS, CDR2 YFSETQ. The CDR3 reads CASSTRTAAMEFYNEQFF. The CDR3 bases are TGCGCCAGCAGCACCCGTACGGCAGCGATGGAATTTTACAATGAGCAGTTCTTC.

This clonotype was recorded at least ten times. The genes are TRBV2 and TRBJ2-1, with TRBD2 matching over 12 bases. The CDR3 is 17 amino acids. V dropped 4 bases and J dropped 9; count of bases not matched to a gene: 13. The germline V gene has CDR1 SNHLY and CDR2 FYNNEI. The CDR3 coding sequence is TGTGCCAGCAGTGCATCGCTAGCGGGGGGGTCCTTTAGTGAGCAGTTCTTC. Its protein is CASSASLAGGSFSEQFF.

This clonotype was seen repeatedly, ten times or more. The chain joins TRBV11-3 to TRBJ1-3; D unclear. The CDR3 runs 17 residues. Germline loops: CDR1 SGHNT, CDR2 YENEEA. The V end was cut by 5 bases, the J end by 1 base, with 18 bases between. CDR3 residues: CASSQPPLLPSGNTIYF. For the CDR3, the DNA is TGTGCCAGCAGCCAACCACCGTTGCTCCCGTCTGGAAACACCATATATTTT.

The CDR3 bases are TGTGCCAGCAGTGGTGGACAGGGGGGATGGGATGAGCAGTTCTTC. As protein: CASSGGQGGWDEQFF. The chain joins TRBV27 to TRBJ2-1; TRBD1 matches 10 bases. The CDR3 covers 15 residues. CDR1 is MNHEY, CDR2 SMNVEV, per germline (reference sequence). V lost 5 bases, J lost 8 bases, and 9 bases stayed unmatched.

This clonotype was recorded at least ten times. The gene calls are TRBV6-1 and TRBJ1-2, with 8 bases matching TRBD1. V lost 11 bases, J lost 5 bases, and 13 bases stayed unmatched. This CDR3 region has 14 residues. Per the germline V gene, CDR1 is MNHNS and CDR2 is SASEGT. This CDR3 reads CASRDSQGAYGYTF. In DNA form, the CDR3 reads TGTGCCTCCAGGGATAGCCAGGGGGCTTATGGCTACACCTTC.

This clonotype was seen repeatedly, ten times or more. The CDR3 here is CASRIGTGVVGYTF. CDR3 bases: TGTGCCAGCAGAATTGGGACAGGTGTAGTAGGCTACACCTTC. The gene calls are TRBV6-1 and TRBJ1-2, with 8 bases matching TRBD1. CDR1 is MNHNS and CDR2 is SASEGT in the germline V gene. V gave up 6 bases and J gave up 8 bases; unmatched junction bases: 11. The CDR3 is made up of 14 amino acids.

This clonotype was detected many times. The chain is built from TRBV6-2 or TRBV6-3 and TRBJ2-4; 10 bases align to TRBD1. With V trimmed by 2 bases and J by 5 bases, 3 bases remained unmatched. The V gene's germline CDR1 is MNHEY and CDR2 SVGEGT. This CDR3 contains 15 residues. Here the CDR3 reads CASSYKGTGENIQYF. Here the CDR3 DNA reads TGTGCCAGCAGTTACAAGGGGACAGGGGAAAACATTCAGTACTTC.

With respect to this clonotype: Lacking the conserved final phenylalanine or tryptophan, this CDR3 likely reflects a read error. CDR3 sequence (DNA): TGCGCCAGCGGCTTCTCGGCAGGGGGAGACGAAAAACTGTTTTAT. This translates into CASGFSAGGDEKLFY. The rearrangement links TRBV5-1 to TRBJ1-4; 7 nucleotides agree with TRBD1. The CDR3 consists of 15 residues. Germline V gives CDR1 SGHRS, CDR2 YFSETQ.

This clonotype was picked up many times. The genes are TRBV12-3 or TRBV12-4 and TRBJ2-1; 10 bases map to TRBD2. The CDR3 extends over 15 amino acids. The ends lost 7 bases at V and 6 bases at J; junction bases unmatched: 9. The CDR3 DNA is TGTGCCAGCACCAAAACTAGCGGGATAAGCAATGAGCAGTTCTTC. Encoded protein: CASTKTSGISNEQFF.

The chain employs TRBV28 and TRBJ1-2, with TRBD1 as a possible D gene (5 bases). This CDR3 comprises 12 residues. V lost 8 bases and J lost 6, with 13 bases in between. Per germline, CDR1 MDHEN and CDR2 SYDVKM. The CDR3 region is CASGHRFDGYTF. CDR3 bases: TGTGCCAGCGGCCACAGGTTCGATGGCTACACCTTC.

The chain is built from TRBV9 and TRBJ2-2; 16 positions agree with TRBD2. Germline CDR1 and CDR2: SGDLS and YYNGEE. The CDR3 extends over 20 amino acids. The trim removed 1 base at V and 5 bases at J, leaving 11 bases unmatched. In nucleotides, the CDR3 is TGTGCCAGCAGCGTATCTGTCGGGACTAGCGGGGGGGCCGATACCGGGGAGCTGTTTTTT. Encoded protein: CASSVSVGTSGGADTGELFF.

This clonotype was observed many times. The chain couples TRBV4-1 to TRBJ1-6; 7 bases line up with TRBD1. The CDR3 extends over 18 amino acids. Germline V gene data show CDR1 as MGHRA and CDR2 as YSYEKL. V dropped 1 base and J dropped 9; count of bases not matched to a gene: 15. The CDR3 sequence: CASSQGAWTTGRTSPLHF. CDR3 in DNA: TGCGCCAGCAGCCAAGGAGCGTGGACGACAGGGAGGACTTCACCCCTCCACTTT.

In its sample, this clonotype was seen many times. This chain uses TRBV5-1 with TRBJ2-5, with 7 bases aligning to TRBD2. Looked up from germline, CDR1 is SGHRS and CDR2 is YFSETQ. The CDR3 has 15 residues. V lost 0 bases and J lost 7; bases outside the gene matches: 9. CDR3: CASSLGASGEGTQYF. Written as DNA, the CDR3 is TGCGCCAGCAGCTTGGGGGCTAGCGGAGAGGGGACCCAGTACTTC.

This clonotype was observed a few times. The rearrangement links TRBV28 to TRBJ2-7; the D gene is possibly TRBD2 (6 bases). This CDR3 comprises 13 residues. The germline V gene has CDR1 MDHEN and CDR2 SYDVKM. Between the trimmed V and J ends, which lost 6 bases and 0 bases, there was a span of 9 bases. CDR3 region: CASSRGNSYEQYF. In nucleotides, the CDR3 is TGTGCCAGCAGCCGGGGGAACTCCTACGAGCAGTACTTC.

This chain uses TRBV20-1 with TRBJ1-5; possibly TRBD1 for D (5 bases). This CDR3 spans 17 amino acids. V lost 5 bases and J lost 2, with 22 bases in between. CDR1 DFQATT and CDR2 SNEGSKA come from the germline V gene (reference sequence). In DNA form, the CDR3 reads TGCAGTGCTCTAGCTCCAAAGCCAGCCAGGGGCAATCAGCCCCAGCATTTT. The encoded protein is CSALAPKPARGNQPQHF.